These 10 T cell receptor beta chains were all obtained from the same sample, sequenced in a study of sequential checkpoint blockade in melanoma (dated by TCRdb to between 2019 and 2020). The treatment or condition label of this sample denotes: randomized to nivolumab then ipilimumab (arm A) or the reverse (arm B). Library preparation employed the immunoSEQ multiplex PCR assay. The immuneACCESS repertoire file appears here via TCRdb, limited to in-frame rearrangements. These files lack a portion of the clones; in checked studies, under half of the deficit traces to unresolved V genes, and the cause of the others is not known. For this sample the table gives about 10,000 clones, of which roughly 74% were detected only once. Around 10% of the sample rests with the top ten. This material consisted of CD8+ T cells sorted from blood (inferred from file names), taken from a patient given nivolumab and ipilimumab in sequence. The receptors stem from a human donor with melanoma.

The chain carries TRBV27 and TRBJ1-1, with a weak D call TRBD1 (6 bases). The CDR3 has 15 residues. V was pared by 1 base and J by 1 base, with 10 bases between. Per the germline V gene, CDR1 is MNHEY and CDR2 is SMNVEV (reference sequence). The CDR3 DNA follows: TGTGCCAGCAGTTTATGGGCAGGGGCGAACACTGAAGCTTTCTTT. This encodes CASSLWAGANTEAFF.

J is TRBJ1-2 and V is TRBV27; 7 nucleotides align to TRBD1. V trimming: 2 bases; J trimming: 7 bases; junction bases outside the gene matches: 4. CDR1 and CDR2 (germline): MNHEY, SMNVEV (reference sequence). CDR3 length: 13 amino acids. The CDR3 reads CASSLRQGGGYTF. In DNA form, the CDR3 reads TGTGCCAGCAGTTTACGACAGGGTGGTGGCTACACCTTC.

Of note for this clone: Sequence at one end of the junction differs from germline and may be a read error. V is TRBV6-1 and J is TRBJ1-4; a weak D match, TRBD1 (6 bases). The CDR3 is 14 amino acids. In germline, CDR1 is MNHNS, CDR2 SASEGT. CDR3 nucleotide sequence: TGTGCCAGCCTTATTTGGGGGCAAGGAAGAAAAACTGTTTTT. Encoded protein: CASLIWGQGRKTVF.

This chain links TRBV4-1 with TRBJ2-1; TRBD2 matches 15 bases. With 4 bases clipped from V and 8 bases from J, the junction kept 3 bases outside the gene matches. The germline CDR1 and CDR2 sequences are MGHRA and YSYEKL. The CDR3 is 15 amino acids. CDR3 nucleotides: TGCGCCAGCAGCCTGGGACTAGCGGGAGGTCATGAGCAGTTCTTC. Translation gives CASSLGLAGGHEQFF.

The chain is built from TRBV6-5 and TRBJ1-1; no firm D call. Trimming removed 5 bases at V and 0 bases at J, with 10 bases between. The CDR3 has 14 residues. Germline V gene lookup returns CDR1 MNHEY and CDR2 SVGAGI. Here the CDR3 DNA reads TGTGCCAGCAGTACCCACGGAGTGAACACTGAAGCTTTCTTT. Protein product: CASSTHGVNTEAFF.

The rearrangement uses TRBV14 and TRBJ2-7, with 8 bases aligning to TRBD1. Trimming removed 4 bases from V and 4 bases from J; junction bases left unmatched: 9. CDR1 and CDR2 from the germline V gene are SGHDN and FVKESK. The CDR3 contains 15 residues. The CDR3 sequence is CASSRFRTGSYEQYF. The CDR3 coding sequence is TGTGCCAGCAGCCGCTTTAGGACAGGGTCTTACGAGCAGTACTTC.

The chain uses TRBV7-6 and TRBJ2-3; D is perhaps TRBD1 (5 bases). The V end was cut by 2 bases, the J end by 6 bases, with 15 bases between. CDR1 is SGHVS and CDR2 is FNYEAQ in the germline V gene. This CDR3 has 15 residues. This chain's CDR3 is CASSLFLFSGDTQYF. CDR3 DNA: TGTGCCAGCAGCTTATTTCTCTTCTCAGGGGATACGCAGTATTTT.

In its sample, this clone was seen once. The chain has TRBV5-6 and TRBJ1-1; no definite D call. Germline CDR1 reads SGHDT; CDR2 reads YYEEEE. The V end was cut by 4 bases, the J end by 5 bases, with 12 bases between. The CDR3 spans 13 residues. DNA for the CDR3: TGTGCCAGCAGCCCCGGGTTTGATACTGAAGCTTTCTTT. Residues: CASSPGFDTEAFF.

Concerning this clone: At one of its ends the junction is not consistent with the germline gene, which may arise from a read error. The chain joins TRBV7-2 to TRBJ2-7; 12 bases fit TRBD2. This CDR3 region has 17 residues. Germline CDR1 is SGHTA and CDR2 is FQGNSA. This chain's CDR3 is CASSFGLAGLTYYKQYF. The CDR3 coding sequence is TGTGCCAGCAGCTTTGGACTAGCGGGACTTACTTACTACAAGCAGTACTTC.

This rearrangement joins TRBV9 to TRBJ1-6; D is ambiguous. The CDR3 totals 14 residues. Germline CDR1 is SGDLS and CDR2 is YYNGEE. V was pared by 4 bases and J by 8 bases, with 13 bases between. CDR3 sequence: CASSPGSDYSPLHF. In nucleotides, the CDR3 is TGTGCCAGCAGCCCCGGGTCAGATTATTCACCCCTCCACTTT.